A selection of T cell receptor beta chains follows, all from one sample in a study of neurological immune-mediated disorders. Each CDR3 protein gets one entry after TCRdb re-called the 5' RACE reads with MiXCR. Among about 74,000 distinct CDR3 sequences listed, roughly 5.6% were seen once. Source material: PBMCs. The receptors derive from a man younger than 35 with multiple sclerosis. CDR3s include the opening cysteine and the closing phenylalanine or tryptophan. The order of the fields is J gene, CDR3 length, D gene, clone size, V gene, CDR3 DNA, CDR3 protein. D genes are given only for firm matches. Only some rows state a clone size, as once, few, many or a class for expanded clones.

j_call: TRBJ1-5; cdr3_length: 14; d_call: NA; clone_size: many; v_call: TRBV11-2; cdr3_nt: TGTGCCAGCAGCTTAGACCAGAACAATCAGCCCCAGCATTTT; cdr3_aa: CASSLDQNNQPQHF
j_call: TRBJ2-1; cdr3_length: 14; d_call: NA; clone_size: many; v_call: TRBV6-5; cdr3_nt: TGTGCCAGCAGTTCGGGACGCCGACACAATGAGCAGTTCTTC; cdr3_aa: CASSSGRRHNEQFF
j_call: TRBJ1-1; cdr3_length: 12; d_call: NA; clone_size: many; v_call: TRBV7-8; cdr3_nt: TGTGCCAGCAGCTTAGTTGTGAGTGAAGCTTTCTTT; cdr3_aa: CASSLVVSEAFF
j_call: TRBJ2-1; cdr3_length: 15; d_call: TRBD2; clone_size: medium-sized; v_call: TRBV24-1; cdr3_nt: TGTGCCACCAGTAGGCGGGGGAGCTCCTACAATGAGCAGTTCTTC; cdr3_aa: CATSRRGSSYNEQFF
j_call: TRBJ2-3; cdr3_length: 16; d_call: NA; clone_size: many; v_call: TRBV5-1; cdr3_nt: TGCGCCAGCAGCTTGGGGTCGACCTCAGGCACAGATACGCAGTATTTT; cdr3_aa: CASSLGSTSGTDTQYF
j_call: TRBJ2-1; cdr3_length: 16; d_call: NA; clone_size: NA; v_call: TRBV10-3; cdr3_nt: TGTGCCATCAGTGAGCCAACGCGTGGGGGGGCCAATGAGCAGTTCTTC; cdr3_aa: CAISEPTRGGANEQFF
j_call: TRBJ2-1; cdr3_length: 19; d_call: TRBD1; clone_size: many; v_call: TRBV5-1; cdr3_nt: TGCGCCAGCAGCTTGGAAGGAGGCGTCGGGACAGGGTCCTACAATGAGCAGTTCTTC; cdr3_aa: CASSLEGGVGTGSYNEQFF
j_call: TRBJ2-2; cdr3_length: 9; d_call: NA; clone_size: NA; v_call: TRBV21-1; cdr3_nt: TGTGCCAGCAGCGGGGAGCTGTTTTTT; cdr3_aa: CASSGELFF
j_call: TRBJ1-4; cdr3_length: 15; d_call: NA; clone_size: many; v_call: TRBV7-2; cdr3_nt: TGTGCCAGCAGCTTACGGCAGGGTTGGGGTGAAAAACTGTTTTTT; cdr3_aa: CASSLRQGWGEKLFF
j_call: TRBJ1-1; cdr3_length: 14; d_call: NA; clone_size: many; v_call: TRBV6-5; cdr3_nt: TGTGCCACTCGGCAGGGAGAGGTGAACACTGAAGCTTTCTTT; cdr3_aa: CATRQGEVNTEAFF
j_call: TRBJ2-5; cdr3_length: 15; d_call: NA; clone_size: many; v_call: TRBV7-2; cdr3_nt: TGTGCCAGCAGCCCCTCCGGACTCACCCGGGGGACCCAGTACTTC; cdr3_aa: CASSPSGLTRGTQYF
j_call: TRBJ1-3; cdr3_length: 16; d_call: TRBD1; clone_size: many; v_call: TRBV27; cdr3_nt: TGTGCCAGCAGTCCGACTCCGACAGGGGCCGGAAACACCATATATTTT; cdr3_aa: CASSPTPTGAGNTIYF
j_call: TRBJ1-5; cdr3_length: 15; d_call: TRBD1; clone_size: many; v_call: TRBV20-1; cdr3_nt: TGCAGTGCCCTCAAGGACAGGGGTAGCAATCAGCCCCAGCATTTT; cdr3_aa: CSALKDRGSNQPQHF
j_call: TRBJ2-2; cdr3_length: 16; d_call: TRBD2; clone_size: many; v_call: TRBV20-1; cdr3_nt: TGCAGTGCTAGGGGGACTAGCGGGAGGTTCACCGGGGAGCTGTTTTTT; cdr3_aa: CSARGTSGRFTGELFF
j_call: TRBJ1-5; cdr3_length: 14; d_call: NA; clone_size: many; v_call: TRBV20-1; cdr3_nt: TGCAGTGCTCCTGACAAATATAGCAATCAGCCCCAGCATTTT; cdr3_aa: CSAPDKYSNQPQHF
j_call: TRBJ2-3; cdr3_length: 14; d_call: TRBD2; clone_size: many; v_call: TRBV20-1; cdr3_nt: TGCAGTGCTAGCCGGGGGGTGGGCACAGATACGCAGTATTTT; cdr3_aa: CSASRGVGTDTQYF
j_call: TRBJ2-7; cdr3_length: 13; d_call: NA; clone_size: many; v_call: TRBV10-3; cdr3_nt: TGTGCCATCAGGCGGGACCGTGCCGGCGAGCAGTACTTC; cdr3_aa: CAIRRDRAGEQYF
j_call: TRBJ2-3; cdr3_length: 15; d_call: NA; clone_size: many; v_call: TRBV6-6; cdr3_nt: TGTGCCAGCAGCCTGCGGGACGCTAGCACAGATACGCAGTATTTT; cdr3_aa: CASSLRDASTDTQYF
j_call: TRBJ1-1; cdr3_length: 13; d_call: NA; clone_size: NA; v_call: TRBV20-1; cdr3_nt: TGCAGTGCTAGGGCCCGGGGGAGGGCTGAAGCTTTCTTT; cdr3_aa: CSARARGRAEAFF
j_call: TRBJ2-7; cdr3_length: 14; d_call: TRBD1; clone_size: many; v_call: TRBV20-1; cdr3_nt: TGCAGTGCAGCACCGGGACAGGGACCCTACGAGCAGTACTTC; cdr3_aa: CSAAPGQGPYEQYF
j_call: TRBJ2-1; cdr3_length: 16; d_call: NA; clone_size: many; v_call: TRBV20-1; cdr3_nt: TGCAGTGCCCCCAAGGGGGGGGGAAGCTCCTACAATGAGCAGTTCTTC; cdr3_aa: CSAPKGGGSSYNEQFF
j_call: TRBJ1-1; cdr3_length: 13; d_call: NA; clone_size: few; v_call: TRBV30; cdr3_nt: TGTGCCTGGATCCCCAGGGCGAACACTGAAGCTTTCTTT; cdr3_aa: CAWIPRANTEAFF